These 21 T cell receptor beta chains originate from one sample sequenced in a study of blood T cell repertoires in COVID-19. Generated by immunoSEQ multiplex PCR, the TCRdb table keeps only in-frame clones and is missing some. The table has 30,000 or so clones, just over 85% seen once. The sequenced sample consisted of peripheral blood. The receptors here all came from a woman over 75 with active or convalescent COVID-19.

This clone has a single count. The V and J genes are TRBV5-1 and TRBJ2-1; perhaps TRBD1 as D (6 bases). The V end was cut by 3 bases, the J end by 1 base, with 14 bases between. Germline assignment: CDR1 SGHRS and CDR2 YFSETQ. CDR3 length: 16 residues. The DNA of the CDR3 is TGCGCCAGCAGCTCCTGGACAGACGTTTCCTACAATGAGCAGTTCTTC. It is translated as CASSSWTDVSYNEQFF.

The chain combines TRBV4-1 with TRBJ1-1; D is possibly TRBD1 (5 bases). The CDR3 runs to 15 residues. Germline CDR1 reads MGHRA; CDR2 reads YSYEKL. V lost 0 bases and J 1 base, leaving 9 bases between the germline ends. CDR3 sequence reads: CASSQDPGKNTEAFF. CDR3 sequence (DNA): TGCGCCAGCAGCCAAGACCCAGGGAAGAACACTGAAGCTTTCTTT.

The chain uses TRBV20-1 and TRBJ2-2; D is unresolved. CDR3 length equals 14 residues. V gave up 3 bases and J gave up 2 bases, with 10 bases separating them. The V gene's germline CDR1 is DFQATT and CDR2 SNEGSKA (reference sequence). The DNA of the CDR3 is TGCAGTGCTAGTAAACGGAGTAACACCGGGGAGCTGTTTTTT. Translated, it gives CSASKRSNTGELFF.

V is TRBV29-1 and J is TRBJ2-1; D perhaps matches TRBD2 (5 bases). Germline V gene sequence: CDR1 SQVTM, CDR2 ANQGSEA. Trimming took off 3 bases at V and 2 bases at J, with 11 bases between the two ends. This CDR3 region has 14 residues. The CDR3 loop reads CSVEGLAAYNEQFF. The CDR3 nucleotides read TGCAGCGTTGAGGGCCTAGCCGCCTACAATGAGCAGTTCTTC.

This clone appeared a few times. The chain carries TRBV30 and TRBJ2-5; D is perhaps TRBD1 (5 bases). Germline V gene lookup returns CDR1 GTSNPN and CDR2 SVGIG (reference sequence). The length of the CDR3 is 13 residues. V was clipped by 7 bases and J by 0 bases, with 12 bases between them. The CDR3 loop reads CASARGHQETQYF. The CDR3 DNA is TGTGCCTCGGCAAGGGGCCACCAAGAGACCCAGTACTTC.

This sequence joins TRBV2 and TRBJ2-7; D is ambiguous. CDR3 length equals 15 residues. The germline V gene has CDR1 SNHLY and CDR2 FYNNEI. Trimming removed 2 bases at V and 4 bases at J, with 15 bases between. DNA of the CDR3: TGTGCCAGCAGTGAAAGAGGAGCAGAGCCGTACGAGCAGTACTTC. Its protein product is CASSERGAEPYEQYF.

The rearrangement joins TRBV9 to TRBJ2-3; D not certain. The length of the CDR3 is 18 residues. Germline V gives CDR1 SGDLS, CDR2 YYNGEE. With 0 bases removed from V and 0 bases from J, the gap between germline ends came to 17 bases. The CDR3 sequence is CASSVGEVLALSTDTQYF. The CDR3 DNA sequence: TGTGCCAGCAGCGTAGGAGAAGTCTTAGCCCTTAGCACAGATACGCAGTATTTT.

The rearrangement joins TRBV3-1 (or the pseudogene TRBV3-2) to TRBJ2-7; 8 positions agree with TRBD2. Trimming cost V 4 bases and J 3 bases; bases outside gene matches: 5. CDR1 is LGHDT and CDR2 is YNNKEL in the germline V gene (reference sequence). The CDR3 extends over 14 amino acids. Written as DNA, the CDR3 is TGTGCCAGCAGCCTCCGGGGGGGTGTCTACGAGCAGTACTTC. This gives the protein CASSLRGGVYEQYF.

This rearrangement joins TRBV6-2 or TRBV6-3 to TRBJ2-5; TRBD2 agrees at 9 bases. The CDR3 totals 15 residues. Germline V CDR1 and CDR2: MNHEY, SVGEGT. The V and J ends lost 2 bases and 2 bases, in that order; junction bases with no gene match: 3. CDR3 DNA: TGTGCCAGCAGTTACCACACTAGCGGGCAAGAGACCCAGTACTTC. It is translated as CASSYHTSGQETQYF.

The CDR3 DNA reads TGTGCCAGCAGCTTAAACAACCCTAGCACAGATACGCAGTATTTT. Residues: CASSLNNPSTDTQYF. The V call is TRBV7-3, the J call TRBJ2-3, with no clear D. Germline CDR1 and CDR2: SGHTA and FQGTGA. Between the trimmed V and J ends, which lost 1 base and 0 bases, there was a span of 8 bases. There are 15 residues in the CDR3.

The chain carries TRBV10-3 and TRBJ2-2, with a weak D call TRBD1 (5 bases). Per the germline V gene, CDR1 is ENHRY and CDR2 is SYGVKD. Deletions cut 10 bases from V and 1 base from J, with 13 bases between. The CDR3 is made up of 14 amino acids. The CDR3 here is CATTLQENTGELFF. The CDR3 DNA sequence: TGTGCCACCACCCTACAGGAGAACACCGGGGAGCTGTTTTTT.

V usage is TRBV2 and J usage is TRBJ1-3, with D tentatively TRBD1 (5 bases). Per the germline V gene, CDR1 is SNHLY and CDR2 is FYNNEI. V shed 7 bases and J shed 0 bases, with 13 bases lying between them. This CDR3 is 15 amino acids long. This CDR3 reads CASKKGRDSGNTIYF. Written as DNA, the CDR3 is TGTGCCAGCAAAAAGGGGAGGGACTCTGGAAACACCATATATTTT.

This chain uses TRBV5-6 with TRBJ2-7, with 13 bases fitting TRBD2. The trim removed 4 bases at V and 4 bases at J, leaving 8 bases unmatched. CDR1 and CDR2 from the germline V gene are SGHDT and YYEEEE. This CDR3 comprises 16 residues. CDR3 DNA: TGTGCCAGCAGCACGGGACTAGCGGGACCCAGATACGAGCAGTACTTC. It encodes CASSTGLAGPRYEQYF.

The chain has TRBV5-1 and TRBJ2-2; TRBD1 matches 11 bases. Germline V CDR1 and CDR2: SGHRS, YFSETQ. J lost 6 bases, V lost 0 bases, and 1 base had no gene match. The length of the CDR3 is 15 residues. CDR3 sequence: CASSLAGQGAGELFF. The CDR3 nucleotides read TGCGCCAGCAGCTTGGCGGGACAGGGGGCCGGGGAGCTGTTTTTT.

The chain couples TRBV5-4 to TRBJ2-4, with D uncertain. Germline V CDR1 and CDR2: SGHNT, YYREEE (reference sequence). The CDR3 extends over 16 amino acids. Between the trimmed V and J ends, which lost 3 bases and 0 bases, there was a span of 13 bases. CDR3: CASSSQRSLAKNIQYF. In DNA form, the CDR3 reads TGTGCCAGCAGCTCTCAGCGAAGTCTAGCCAAAAACATTCAGTACTTC. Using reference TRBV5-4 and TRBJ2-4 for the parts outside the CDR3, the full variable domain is ETGVTQSPTHLIKTRGQQVTLRCSSQSGHNTVSWYQQALGQGPQFIFQYYREEENGRGNFPPRFSGLQFPNYSSELNVNALELDDSALYLCASSSQRSLAKNIQYFGAGTRLSVL.

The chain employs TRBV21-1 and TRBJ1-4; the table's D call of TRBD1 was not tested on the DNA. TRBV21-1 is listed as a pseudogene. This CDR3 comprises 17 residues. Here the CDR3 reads CASSRTGTNIGNEKLFF. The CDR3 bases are TGTGCCAGCAGCCGGACAGGCACCAACATAGGTAATGAAAAACTGTTTTTT.

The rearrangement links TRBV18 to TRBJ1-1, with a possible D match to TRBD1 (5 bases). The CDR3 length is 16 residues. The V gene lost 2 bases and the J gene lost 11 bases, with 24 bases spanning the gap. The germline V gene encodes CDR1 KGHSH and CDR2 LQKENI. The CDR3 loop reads CASSPSKGVRGLEAFF. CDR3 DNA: TGTGCCAGCTCACCATCGAAAGGGGTGCGCGGCCTGGAGGCTTTCTTT. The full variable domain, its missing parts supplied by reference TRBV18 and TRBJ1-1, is NAGVMQNPRHLVRRRGQEARLRCSPMKGHSHVYWYRQLPEEGLKFMVYLQKENIIDESGMPKERFSAEFPKEGPSILRIQQVVRGDSAAYFCASSPSKGVRGLEAFFGQGTRLTVV.

CDR3 nucleotide sequence: TGCGCCAGCAGTCAACCCGACCGGAGGGTGTTCGTTCTGCCCCGCAATCAGCCCCAGCATTTT. Amino acids: CASSQPDRRVFVLPRNQPQHF. The rearrangement links TRBV23-1 to TRBJ1-5, with D uncertain. TRBV23-1 is an ORF, and what it does is uncertain. The V and J ends lost 2 bases and 2 bases respectively, with 28 bases between them. This CDR3 region has 21 residues.

CDR3 sequence: CASSLERDTQYF. CDR3 nucleotide sequence: TGTGCCAGCAGCTTAGAGCGGGACACGCAGTATTTT. This sequence joins TRBV7-8 and TRBJ2-3, with TRBD2 matching over 7 bases. The CDR3 sequence is 12 residues long. J gave up 9 bases and V 1 base, and 1 base lay outside the gene matches. CDR1 SGHVS and CDR2 FQNEAQ come from the germline V gene.

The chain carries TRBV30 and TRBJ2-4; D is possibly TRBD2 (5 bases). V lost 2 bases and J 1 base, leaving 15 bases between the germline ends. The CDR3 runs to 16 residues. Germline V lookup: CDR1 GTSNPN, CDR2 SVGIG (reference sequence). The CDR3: CAWSIPGKVAKNIQYF. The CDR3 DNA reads TGTGCCTGGAGTATTCCGGGGAAGGTGGCCAAAAACATTCAGTACTTC.

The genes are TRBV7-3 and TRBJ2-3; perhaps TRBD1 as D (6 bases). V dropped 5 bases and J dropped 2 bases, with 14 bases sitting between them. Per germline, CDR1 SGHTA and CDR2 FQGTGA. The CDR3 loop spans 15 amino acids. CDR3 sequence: CASSPMGAPTDTQYF. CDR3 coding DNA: TGTGCCAGCAGCCCAATGGGGGCGCCCACAGATACGCAGTATTTT.